This T cell receptor (beta chain) was identified in a study of blood T cell repertoires in COVID-19. Libraries were prepared by immunoSEQ multiplex PCR; TCRdb keeps only in-frame clonotypes and omits some of them. The sample includes some 81,000 clones, 90% seen only once; the top ten take more than 0.85%. Trimming took 0 bases from V and 4 from J, leaving 22 bases between them. The CDR3 has 18 amino acids. CDR1 and CDR2 from the germline V gene are MGHRA and YSYEKL. The genes are TRBV4-1 and TRBJ2-7; maybe TRBD1 (6 bases). The clonotype originates from a woman aged 45 to 65 in a cohort sampled during active COVID-19. Input material: peripheral blood. The CDR3 DNA is TGCGCCAGCAGCCAAGATCTTAGCTTCCAGGGGTTAGCTTACGAGCAGTACTTC. This translates into CASSQDLSFQGLAYEQYF.